The source of this TCR beta chain is a study of T cell responses to AZD1222 COVID-19 vaccine. V lost 2 bases and J lost 6; bases outside the gene matches: 8. CDR1 and CDR2 from the germline V gene are SGHRS and YFSETQ. The CDR3 runs to 15 residues. TCRdb's copy holds only in-frame clones and misses some; the assay was immunoSEQ multiplex PCR. The table has around 170,000 clones, around 93% seen once; the top ten hold about 4.4%. The J gene is TRBJ2-1, the V gene TRBV5-1; 7 nucleotides line up with TRBD2. The source was peripheral blood, collected on day 0 of AZD1222 vaccination. The clonotype originates from an adult in good health. CDR3 amino acids: CASSLRSGAANEQFF. In DNA, the CDR3 is TGCGCCAGCAGCTTACGAAGCGGGGCAGCCAATGAGCAGTTCTTC.